The subject of this entry is one T cell receptor (beta chain). Germline V gene data show CDR1 as SQVTM and CDR2 as ANQGSEA. J gave up 5 bases and V 4 bases, and 5 bases lay outside the gene matches. CDR3 length equals 15 residues. The sample originates from a study of blood T cell repertoires in COVID-19. As for the study in general: T cells, B-cell-depleted T cells, or PBMCs provided the cDNA or gDNA that served as material.

Authors' data handling: Amplification from reference gene primers served as the basis for estimated nucleated cell counts. The protocol was immunoSEQ multiplex PCR, while the TCRdb copy is restricted to in-frame clones and leaves out a portion. From that table come the V and J calls and clone size; the DNA was used to work out D and trimming. The sample records about 56,000 clones, approximately 77% being singletons. The sample consisted of peripheral blood. This rearrangement joins TRBV29-1 to TRBJ2-3, with 14 bases aligning to TRBD2. The source of this sequence is a woman in her 70s with COVID-19, enrolled during active disease. Here the CDR3 reads CSVAGLAGEGDTQYF. The CDR3 DNA sequence: TGCAGCGTTGCGGGACTAGCGGGAGAAGGAGATACGCAGTATTTT.